The 8 T cell receptor beta chains given below trace back to one sample, sequenced in a study of blood T cell repertoires in COVID-19 (dated by TCRdb to 2019 to 2021). Libraries came from the immunoSEQ multiplex PCR assay. TCRdb took this table from immuneACCESS and kept in-frame rearrangements with V and J called. Such tables lack part of the clones; where checked against another copy, unresolved V genes explain under half of the gap, and the rest is unexplained. Counted in this sample were 140,000 to 150,000 clones; around 72% of them appeared once. Clones ranked in the top ten supply about 1.8% of the sample. The sequencing sample was made of peripheral blood. These TCRs come from a woman in her fifties or sixties with acute or convalescent COVID-19.

This clone was counted only a few times. This chain links TRBV10-1 with TRBJ1-6; D is unclear. The CDR3 length is 15 residues. V lost 8 bases to trimming and J lost 9 bases, with 20 bases between them. CDR1 WNHNN and CDR2 SYGVQD come from the germline V gene (reference sequence). Here the CDR3 reads CASSRGTRGGSPLHF. The CDR3 DNA reads TGCGCCAGCTCCCGAGGAACGCGTGGTGGTTCACCCCTCCACTTT.

J is TRBJ1-2 and V is TRBV30; tentative D call: TRBD1 (6 bases). V gave up 5 bases and J gave up 5 bases, with 18 bases separating them. This CDR3 contains 14 residues. Per germline, CDR1 GTSNPN and CDR2 SVGIG (reference sequence). This CDR3 reads CAWVPKGTGYGYTF. In DNA, the CDR3 is TGTGCCTGGGTCCCAAAGGGCACAGGGTATGGCTACACCTTC.

The chain joins TRBV5-1 to TRBJ2-5; the match to TRBD2 covers 7 bases. The CDR3 runs 14 residues. The germline CDR1 and CDR2 sequences are SGHRS and YFSETQ. The V gene end was trimmed by 0 bases and the J gene end by 4 bases; junction bases not matched to a gene: 3. CDR3 sequence: CASSLVAGAETQYF. CDR3 DNA sequence: TGCGCCAGCAGCTTGGTCGCGGGAGCAGAGACCCAGTACTTC. Full variable domain (outside the CDR3, taken from reference TRBV5-1 and TRBJ2-5): KAGVTQTPRYLIKTRGQQVTLSCSPISGHRSVSWYQQTPGQGLQFLFEYFSETQRNKGNFPGRFSGRQFSNSRSEMNVSTLELGDSALYLCASSLVAGAETQYFGPGTRLLVL.

The chain links TRBV27 to TRBJ2-7, with TRBD1 matching over 7 bases. V lost 5 bases to trimming and J lost 2 bases; unmatched junction nucleotides: 6. The germline gives CDR1 MNHEY, CDR2 SMNVEV (reference sequence). CDR3 length equals 14 residues. CDR3 in DNA: TGTGCCAGCAGTAGACAGGGAATCACCTACGAGCAGTACTTC. As protein: CASSRQGITYEQYF.

This rearrangement joins TRBV7-2 to TRBJ2-2; 10 bases line up with TRBD2. The CDR3 totals 17 residues. Trimming at V came to 6 bases and at J to 4 bases, leaving 11 bases not matched to a gene. Germline V gives CDR1 SGHTA, CDR2 FQGNSA. This CDR3 reads CASRGVAGGFLTGELFF. DNA for the CDR3: TGTGCCAGCAGGGGAGTAGCGGGAGGATTTCTCACCGGGGAGCTGTTTTTT.

This rearrangement joins TRBV10-3 to TRBJ1-2; D is possibly TRBD1 (6 bases). Trimming took off 9 bases at V and 1 base at J, with 12 bases between the two ends. The CDR3 consists of 13 residues. Germline loops: CDR1 ENHRY, CDR2 SYGVKD. CDR3 protein: CAMAQGLNYGYTF. Written as DNA, the CDR3 is TGTGCCATGGCACAGGGCCTTAACTATGGCTACACCTTC.

The chain is built from TRBV19 and TRBJ2-7; 7 nucleotides align to TRBD2. The DNA matches TRBJ2-1 better at its end, which makes the J call doubtful. The CDR3 has 16 amino acids. Germline lookup yields CDR1 LNHDA and CDR2 SQIVND (reference sequence). The CDR3 DNA follows: TGTGCCAGTAGTATTTCGTTAGCGGGCCTCTACAATGAGCAGTTCTTC. Its protein product is CASSISLAGLYNEQFF.

The chain joins TRBV5-1 to TRBJ2-7; D is possibly TRBD2 (6 bases). With 2 bases removed from V and 1 base from J, the gap between germline ends came to 13 bases. CDR1 is SGHRS and CDR2 is YFSETQ in the germline V gene. The CDR3 extends over 15 amino acids. In DNA form, the CDR3 reads TGCGCCAGCAGCTTCAGCGGGTTAGGGTCCTACGAGCAGTACTTC. It is translated as CASSFSGLGSYEQYF.